This T cell receptor beta chain was found in a study of blood T cells in healthy people across ages (dated by TCRdb to 2015 to 2017). Background on the whole study: In model experiments, template switching captured roughly one uniquely barcoded TCR beta cDNA molecule for every two T cells. To track age-related changes in TCR beta repertoire diversity, the study relied on deep sequencing normalized with unique cDNA molecular identifiers. Using the same blood draw, the study looked at two additional independent replicas of 1 million unique cDNA reads for two donors, one aged 18 to 30 and the other aged 80 or older. To avoid experimental bias, donors of different ages were randomly spread across the sequencing lanes. The donors were divided into four age groups: young (average around 15 years), middle-aged (approximately 39), aged (about 61) and long-lived (about 80).

Preparation of the library involved 5' RACE. Sequencer: Illumina HiSeq 2500. A second PCR of about 6 to 12 cycles was run with a J-beta primer mix and a sample-barcoded 5' primer. A unique molecular identifier was introduced onto each TCR beta cDNA molecule by a template-switch 5' adaptor carrying 12 random nucleotides. At least 2.5 million CDR3-containing paired-end reads were obtained from each sample. First-strand cDNA was synthesized from all RNA with the Mint cDNA synthesis kit, primed by a TRBC-specific oligonucleotide. Following uracil-DNA glycosylase treatment, a first 18-cycle PCR with universal primers M1SS and BC2_uni_R was performed on all cDNA. Concerning the study's data processing: For normalization, 1 million high-quality reads were randomly selected from each sample, with every read carrying a distinct molecular identifier. Reads sharing molecular identifiers were discarded rather than binned into consensus sequences. MiTCR, set to a Q25 quality threshold and the strictest error-elimination algorithm, was used for CDR3 identification, clonotype clustering and error correction. A nonparametric unseen species model with Euler transformation was used to estimate lower-bound total TCR beta diversity. TCRdb itself trimmed the public reads at Q25 with fastp, ran MiXCR and retained productive beta chains. CDR3 protein sequences are deduplicated, and each keeps its most common genes and DNA. For this entry, the V and J calls and clone size follow TCRdb and not the study's own pipeline. In all, the sample holds about 1,400,000 distinct CDR3 sequences, and roughly 60% of those were seen once. The ten top clones hold 6.5% to 8.5% of the sample.

After removal of 7 bases from V and 10 bases from J, the junction retains 11 bases not matched to a gene. The CDR3 holds 15 amino acids from the cysteine to the phenylalanine. CDR3 DNA only is kept here, 45 bases in frame from base 1. CDR1 is given as SQVTM and CDR2 as ANQGSEA, both from the germline V gene. As concerns this clonotype: There is no known antigen for this receptor. One base away there is no much larger clone; base qualities are not given.

The 35 to 40 donors, aged roughly 6 to 95 years, were systemically healthy Caucasian individuals from Russia. Around 10 milliliters of peripheral blood were drawn from each donor into EDTA-treated Vacutainer tubes. PBMCs were isolated by Ficoll-Paque density-gradient centrifugation, with at least 6 million obtained per sample. Total RNA was extracted from PBMCs with Trizol reagent, with at least 6 micrograms obtained per sample. Naive CD45RAhigh/CD27high T cell percentages were measured by flow cytometry on a PBMC aliquot from every donor. General findings and caveats noted by the study authors: The percentage of naive T cells measured by flow cytometry correlated strongly with observed TCR beta diversity. Because the CMV infection status of the donors was unknown, age-related changes in expanded clonotypes may potentially have been confounded. Since profiling was done on bulk unsorted PBMCs, naive and antigen-experienced compartments could not be conclusively compared. As age increased, observed TCR beta diversity per million T cells dropped in a roughly linear way, and a significant reduction was already evident by age roughly 36. Estimates of total diversity based on one million sequenced T cells were regarded as lower bounds and as underestimates. Compared with the aged group, more naive CD4+ T cells, fewer expanded clones and increased TCR diversity were shown by the long-lived group, suggesting age selection.

The sequence came from a man in his late teens or twenties in good health. The rearranged chain carries TRBV29-1 and TRBJ2-1, and 15 bases in between align with TRBD2. The sequencing sample was made of blood. CDR3 region: CSASPGLAGGQEQFF. The DNA sequence reads TGCAGCGCAAGCCCAGGACTAGCGGGAGGGCAAGAGCAGTTCTTC.